These T cell receptor beta chains were read from a single sample in a study of cytomegalovirus exposure and HLA in healthy donors. Repertoires were generated with immunoSEQ multiplex PCR, while TCRdb's copy carries only in-frame clones and drops some. The repertoire has about 160,000 clones, 80% of them found once; the top ten carry around 4.3%. Sequencing was performed on PBMCs. These receptors were obtained from a man aged 25-45 years in good health and CMV-seronegative. CDR3s include the opening cysteine and the closing phenylalanine or tryptophan. Fields, in order: V gene, clone size, J gene, D gene, CDR3 protein, CDR3 DNA. D genes are given only for firm matches. Clone size appears in some rows only: once, few, many, or a class for an expanded clone.

>TRBV5-1|NA|TRBJ1-1|NA
CASSSAERGTEAFF
TGCGCCAGCAGCTCAGCCGAAAGAGGCACTGAAGCTTTCTTT
>TRBV6-4|NA|TRBJ2-1|TRBD2
CASSQTSGNYEQFF
TGTGCCAGCAGCCAGACTAGCGGGAACTATGAGCAGTTCTTC
>TRBV28|NA|TRBJ1-2|NA
CASSPEAGYTF
TGTGCCAGCAGTCCCGAGGCTGGCTACACCTTC
>TRBV2|NA|TRBJ1-1|NA
CASSEALPPGREAFF
TGTGCCAGCAGTGAAGCGCTTCCGCCAGGCCGTGAAGCTTTCTTT
>TRBV9|NA|TRBJ2-1|TRBD2
CASSLRLAGGHYNEQFF
TGTGCCAGCAGCCTGAGACTAGCGGGGGGCCACTACAATGAGCAGTTCTTC
>TRBV5-6|NA|TRBJ2-7|NA
CASSRQRSYEQYF
TGTGCCAGCAGCCGACAGCGCTCCTACGAGCAGTACTTC
>TRBV30|NA|TRBJ1-2|NA
CAWSVGTPDGYTF
TGTGCCTGGAGTGTCGGGACACCGGATGGCTACACCTTC
>TRBV11-3|NA|TRBJ2-3|NA
CASSFSSTDTQYF
TGTGCCAGCAGCTTCTCTAGCACAGATACGCAGTATTTT
>TRBV18|few|TRBJ1-5|NA
CASSPGAGRQPQHF
TGTGCCAGCTCACCGGGCGCAGGGAGGCAGCCCCAGCATTTT
>TRBV5-1|NA|TRBJ2-1|NA
CASSPSPVKNEQFF
TGCGCCAGCAGCCCGTCCCCGGTCAAGAATGAGCAGTTCTTC
>TRBV7-9|NA|TRBJ2-2|NA
CASEVLSKNTGELFF
TGTGCCAGCGAGGTCTTGTCCAAAAACACCGGGGAGCTGTTTTTT
>TRBV19|NA|TRBJ2-1|NA
CASSMRRLAQSDEQFF
TGTGCCAGTAGTATGAGGCGGCTAGCGCAATCCGATGAGCAGTTCTTC
>TRBV10-3|NA|TRBJ2-2|TRBD2
CAGPGLAANTGELFF
TGTGCCGGGCCGGGACTAGCGGCGAACACCGGGGAGCTGTTTTTT
>TRBV28|NA|TRBJ1-2|NA
CASSSSAGNYGYTF
TGTGCCAGCAGTTCCTCCGCGGGAAACTATGGCTACACCTTC
>TRBV7-6|NA|TRBJ1-2|NA
CARGSYGYTF
TGTGCCCGAGGATCGTATGGCTACACCTTC
>TRBV27|NA|TRBJ2-7|NA
CASSLSEGVEGEQYF
TGTGCCAGCAGTTTATCGGAAGGGGTGGAGGGCGAGCAGTACTTC
>TRBV29-1|NA|TRBJ2-3|NA
CSVRRGPSTDTQYF
TGCAGCGTTCGACGGGGTCCTAGCACAGATACGCAGTATTTT
>TRBV6-4|NA|TRBJ2-1|NA
CASSNNRAGEQFF
TGTGCCAGCAGTAACAACAGGGCGGGCGAGCAGTTCTTC
>TRBV10-3|NA|TRBJ2-2|TRBD1
CAIKKTGSNSGELFF
TGTGCCATCAAGAAGACAGGGTCCAACTCCGGGGAGCTGTTTTTT
>TRBV6-1|once|TRBJ2-3|NA
CASQLEWRRGDTQYF
TGTGCCAGCCAGCTCGAGTGGAGACGAGGCGATACGCAGTATTTT
>TRBV30|NA|TRBJ1-4|NA
CAWGSGEKLFF
TGTGCCTGGGGATCCGGGGAAAAACTGTTTTTT
>TRBV14|NA|TRBJ2-7|NA
CASSQDGQRLNTYEQYF
TGTGCCAGCAGCCAAGATGGCCAGAGACTTAATACCTACGAGCAGTACTTC
>TRBV7-8|NA|TRBJ2-3|NA
CASSFREGATDTQYF
TGTGCCAGCAGCTTCCGTGAGGGAGCCACAGATACGCAGTATTTT
>TRBV15|NA|TRBJ1-5|NA
CATSRVRGIQPQHF
TGTGCCACCAGCAGAGTAAGGGGAATACAGCCCCAGCATTTT
>TRBV27|few|TRBJ2-7|NA
CASRDYLTLEQYF
TGTGCCAGCAGGGACTACCTTACCCTCGAGCAGTACTTC
>TRBV6-6|NA|TRBJ1-3|NA
CASVLGNTIYF
TGTGCCAGCGTTCTTGGAAACACCATATATTTT
>TRBV6-5|NA|TRBJ1-2|NA
CASSETGNYGYTF
TGTGCCAGCAGTGAAACAGGGAACTATGGCTACACCTTC
>TRBV7-9|NA|TRBJ1-2|TRBD1
CASSSIGQGSAYGYTF
TGTGCCAGCAGCTCGATAGGACAGGGATCGGCTTATGGCTACACCTTC